This TCR beta chain was retrieved from a study of blood T cell repertoires in COVID-19. The CDR3 runs 16 residues. Deletions cut 5 bases from V and 5 bases from J, with 22 bases between. Germline CDR1 and CDR2: LNHDA and SQIVND (reference sequence). The protocol was immunoSEQ multiplex PCR, while the TCRdb copy is restricted to in-frame clones and leaves out a portion. The data contain 100,000 to 120,000 clones, 90% of them seen just once; the ten biggest clones take up approximately 4.2%. Sequenced sample: peripheral blood. V usage is TRBV19 and J usage is TRBJ2-7; the D gene is possibly TRBD2 (6 bases). The source is a woman in her fifties or sixties with acute or convalescent COVID-19. The CDR3 sequence: CASSHGWASEKHEQYF. Here the CDR3 DNA reads TGTGCCAGTAGTCACGGTTGGGCTAGCGAAAAACACGAGCAGTACTTC.